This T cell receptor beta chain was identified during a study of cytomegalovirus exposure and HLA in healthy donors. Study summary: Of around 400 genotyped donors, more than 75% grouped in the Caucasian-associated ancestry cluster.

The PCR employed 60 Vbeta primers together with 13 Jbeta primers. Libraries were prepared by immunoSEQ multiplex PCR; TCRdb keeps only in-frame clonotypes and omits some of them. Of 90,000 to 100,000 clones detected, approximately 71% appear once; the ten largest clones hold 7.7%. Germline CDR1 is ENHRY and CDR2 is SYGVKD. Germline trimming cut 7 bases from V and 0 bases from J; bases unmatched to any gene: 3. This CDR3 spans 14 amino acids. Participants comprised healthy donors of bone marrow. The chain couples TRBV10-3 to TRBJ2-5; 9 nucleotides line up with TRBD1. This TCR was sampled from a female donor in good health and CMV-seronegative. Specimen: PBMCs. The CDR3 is CAIKDRGDQETQYF. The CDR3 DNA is TGTGCCATCAAGGACAGGGGTGACCAAGAGACCCAGTACTTC.